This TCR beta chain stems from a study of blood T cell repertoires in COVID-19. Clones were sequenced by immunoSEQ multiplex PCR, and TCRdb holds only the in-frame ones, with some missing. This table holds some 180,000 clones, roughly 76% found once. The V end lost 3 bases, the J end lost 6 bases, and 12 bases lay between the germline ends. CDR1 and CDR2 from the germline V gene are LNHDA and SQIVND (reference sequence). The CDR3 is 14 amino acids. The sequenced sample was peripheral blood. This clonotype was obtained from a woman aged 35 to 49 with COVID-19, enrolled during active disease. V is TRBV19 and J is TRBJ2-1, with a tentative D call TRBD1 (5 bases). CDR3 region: CASSMEGDGNEQFF. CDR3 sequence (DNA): TGTGCCAGTAGTATGGAAGGGGATGGCAATGAGCAGTTCTTC. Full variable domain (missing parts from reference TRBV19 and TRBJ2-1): DGGITQSPKYLFRKEGQNVTLSCEQNLNHDAMYWYRQDPGQGLRLIYYSQIVNDFQKGDIAEGYSVSREKKESFPLTVTSAQKNPTAFYLCASSMEGDGNEQFFGPGTRLTVL.